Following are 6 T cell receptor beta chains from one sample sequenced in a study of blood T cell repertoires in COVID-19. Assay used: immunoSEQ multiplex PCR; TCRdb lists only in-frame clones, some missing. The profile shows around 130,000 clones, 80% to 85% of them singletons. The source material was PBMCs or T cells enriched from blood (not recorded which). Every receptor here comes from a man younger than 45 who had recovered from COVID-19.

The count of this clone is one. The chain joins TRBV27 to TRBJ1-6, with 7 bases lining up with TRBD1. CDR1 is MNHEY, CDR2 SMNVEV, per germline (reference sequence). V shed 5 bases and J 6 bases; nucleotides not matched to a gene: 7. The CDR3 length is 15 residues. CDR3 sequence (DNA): TGTGCCAGCAGTACCACCACAGGGGTTAATTCACCCCTCCACTTT. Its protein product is CASSTTTGVNSPLHF.

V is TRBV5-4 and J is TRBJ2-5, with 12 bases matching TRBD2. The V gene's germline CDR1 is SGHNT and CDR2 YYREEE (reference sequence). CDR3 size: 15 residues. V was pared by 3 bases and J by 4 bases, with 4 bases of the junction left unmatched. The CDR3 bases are TGTGCCAGCAGCTCGACTAGCGGGGGCGGAGAGACCCAGTACTTC. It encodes CASSSTSGGGETQYF.

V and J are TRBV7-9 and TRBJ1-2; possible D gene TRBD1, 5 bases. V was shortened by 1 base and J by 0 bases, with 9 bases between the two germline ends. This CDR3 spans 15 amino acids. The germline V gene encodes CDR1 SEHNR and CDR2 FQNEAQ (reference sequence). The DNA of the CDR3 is TGTGCCAGCAGCTTAGACGCAGGGACTAACTATGGCTACACCTTC. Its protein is CASSLDAGTNYGYTF.

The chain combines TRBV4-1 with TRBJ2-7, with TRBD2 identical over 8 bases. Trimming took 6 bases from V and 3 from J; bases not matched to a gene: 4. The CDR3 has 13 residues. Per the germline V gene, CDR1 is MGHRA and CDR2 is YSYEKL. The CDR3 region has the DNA TGCGCCAGCAGGGGTAGCGGGGACTACGAGCAGTACTTC. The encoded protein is CASRGSGDYEQYF.

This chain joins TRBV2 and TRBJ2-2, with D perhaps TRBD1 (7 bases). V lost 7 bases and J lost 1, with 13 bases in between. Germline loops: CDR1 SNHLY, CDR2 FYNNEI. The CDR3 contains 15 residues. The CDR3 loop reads CASKGRDRNTGELFF. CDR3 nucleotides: TGTGCCAGCAAGGGGCGGGACAGGAACACCGGGGAGCTGTTTTTT.

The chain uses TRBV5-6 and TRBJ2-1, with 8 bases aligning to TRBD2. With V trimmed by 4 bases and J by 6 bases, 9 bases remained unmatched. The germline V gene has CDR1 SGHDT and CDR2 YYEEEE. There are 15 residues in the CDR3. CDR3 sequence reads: CASSVRTGGLNEQFF. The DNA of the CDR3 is TGTGCCAGCAGCGTACGGACGGGGGGGCTCAATGAGCAGTTCTTC.